These 10 T cell receptor beta chains share one sample of origin, sequenced in a study of blood T cell repertoires in COVID-19. The method was immunoSEQ multiplex PCR; TCRdb's version includes in-frame clones alone and lacks a portion of them. Of around 44,000 clones in the sample, 80% to 95% were seen once. The specimen was peripheral blood. Receptor source: a human donor in a cohort sampled during active COVID-19.

The chain uses TRBV2 and TRBJ1-2; D gene uncertain. V was clipped by 6 bases and J by 8 bases, with 10 bases between them. The CDR3 has 11 amino acids. Germline-derived CDR1 and CDR2 are SNHLY and FYNNEI. CDR3 residues: CASSLRQGYTF. In DNA form, the CDR3 reads TGTGCCAGCAGCCTTAGACAAGGCTACACCTTC.

The chain carries TRBV7-6 and TRBJ1-2; D is possibly TRBD1 (6 bases). From germline, CDR1 is SGHVS and CDR2 FNYEAQ. The CDR3 covers 14 residues. Trimming shortened V by 1 base and J by 8 bases, and 14 bases separated the two germline ends. In DNA, the CDR3 is TGTGCCAGCAGCTTAGTGGCAGGGGAGGGGGGCTACACCTTC. Translation: CASSLVAGEGGYTF.

V is TRBV11-2 and J is TRBJ2-7, with 9 bases fitting TRBD1. With 5 bases clipped from V and 7 bases from J, the junction kept 15 bases outside the gene matches. The CDR3 sequence is 16 residues long. Germline loops: CDR1 SGHAT, CDR2 FQNNGV. Written as DNA, the CDR3 is TGTGCCAGCAGCCTTCGGCTCGGGACAGGGCTGGTAGAGCAGTACTTC. This sequence encodes CASSLRLGTGLVEQYF.

The V and J genes are TRBV6-4 and TRBJ1-2, with 7 positions matching TRBD1. The CDR3 is made up of 13 amino acids. The germline V gene has CDR1 MRHNA and CDR2 SNTAGT. With V trimmed by 5 bases and J by 4 bases, 4 bases remained unmatched. The CDR3 sequence is CASSQGEGYGYTF. CDR3 nucleotide sequence: TGTGCCAGCAGTCAGGGGGAAGGCTATGGCTACACCTTC.

The chain carries TRBV3-1 (or the pseudogene TRBV3-2) and TRBJ1-2; 7 bases are shared with TRBD1. The length of the CDR3 is 14 residues. Unmatched junction bases numbered 8, after V lost 6 bases and J lost 4 bases. In germline, CDR1 is LGHDT, CDR2 YNNKEL (reference sequence). CDR3 coding DNA: TGTGCCAGCAGACAACAGGGGAGTGCCTATGGCTACACCTTC. This sequence encodes CASRQQGSAYGYTF.

This rearrangement joins TRBV7-7 to TRBJ2-5; the match to TRBD2 covers 11 bases. The CDR3 spans 16 residues. In germline, CDR1 is SSHAT, CDR2 FNYEAQ (reference sequence). Trimming removed 1 base from V and 1 base from J; junction bases left unmatched: 2. CDR3 residues: CASSLGSGGAQETQYF. CDR3 DNA: TGTGCCAGCAGCTTAGGTAGCGGGGGGGCCCAAGAGACCCAGTACTTC.

This sequence joins TRBV30 and TRBJ1-6; D gene uncertain. V lost 3 bases, J lost 7 bases, and 10 bases lay in between. Germline CDR1 is GTSNPN and CDR2 is SVGIG (reference sequence). CDR3 length: 13 residues. CDR3 residues: CAWSPDGNSPLHF. DNA of the CDR3: TGTGCCTGGAGCCCCGACGGGAATTCACCCCTCCACTTT.

The chain employs TRBV19 and TRBJ1-4; 8 bases map to TRBD1. J gave up 7 bases and V 10 bases, and 8 bases lay outside the gene matches. Germline lookup yields CDR1 LNHDA and CDR2 SQIVND (reference sequence). The length of the CDR3 is 13 residues. This CDR3 reads CATRTGSVEKLFF. In DNA, the CDR3 is TGTGCCACCAGGACAGGGTCGGTTGAAAAACTGTTTTTT. Complete variable domain (other parts from reference TRBV19 and TRBJ1-4): DGGITQSPKYLFRKEGQNVTLSCEQNLNHDAMYWYRQDPGQGLRLIYYSQIVNDFQKGDIAEGYSVSREKKESFPLTVTSAQKNPTAFYLCATRTGSVEKLFFGSGTQLSVL.

The chain employs TRBV7-2 and TRBJ2-7; the match to TRBD2 covers 7 bases. Germline CDR1 reads SGHTA; CDR2 reads FQGNSA. This CDR3 comprises 14 residues. V was clipped by 6 bases and J by 2 bases; unmatched bases: 7. CDR3 DNA sequence: TGTGCCAGCAGTCGCCGACTAGCCGCCTACGAGCAGTACTTC. Protein sequence: CASSRRLAAYEQYF.

Turning to this clone: The same CDR3 can be traced to other DNA sequences in this sample. The rearrangement joins TRBV19 to TRBJ2-2; tentative D call: TRBD1 (5 bases). The CDR3 sequence is 14 residues long. Germline CDR1 LNHDA, CDR2 SQIVND (reference sequence). With 4 bases removed from V and 6 bases from J, the gap between germline ends came to 12 bases. CDR3 protein: CASSTPTGAGELFF. CDR3 nucleotides: TGTGCCAGTAGTACCCCCACAGGTGCCGGGGAGCTGTTTTTT. The complete variable domain, with remaining parts taken from reference TRBV19 and TRBJ2-2, reads DGGITQSPKYLFRKEGQNVTLSCEQNLNHDAMYWYRQDPGQGLRLIYYSQIVNDFQKGDIAEGYSVSREKKESFPLTVTSAQKNPTAFYLCASSTPTGAGELFFGEGSRLTVL.